This T cell receptor (beta chain) is from a study of blood T cell repertoires in COVID-19. The method was immunoSEQ multiplex PCR; TCRdb's version includes in-frame clones alone and lacks a portion of them. The sample shows roughly 190,000 clones, 75% to 90% of them seen only once. The CDR3 extends over 19 amino acids. Per the germline V gene, CDR1 is KGHDR and CDR2 is SFDVKD. Trimming at V came to 6 bases and at J to 1 base, leaving 10 bases not matched to a gene. Specimen: peripheral blood. V gene TRBV24-1 combines with J gene TRBJ2-1; 14 nucleotides align to TRBD2. This clonotype was obtained from a woman in her sixties with acute or convalescent COVID-19. Here the CDR3 DNA reads TGTGCCACCAGTTCGCCTCCGGGACTAGCGGGAGTTTCCTACAATGAGCAGTTCTTC. This translates into CATSSPPGLAGVSYNEQFF.